This TCR beta chain was captured in a study of cytomegalovirus exposure and HLA in healthy donors (dated by TCRdb to the late 2010s). Some background on the complete study: In an earlier analysis of 550 to 750 of the donors, roughly 300 Gb of sequence data and some 100 million unique TCR beta sequences from some 170 million T cells were reported. In an earlier analysis of roughly 540 of the donors, high-throughput TCR beta sequencing was used to judge whether each TCR beta V gene segment behaved as functional or pseudogenic. A later genetic analysis used genome-wide SNP genotypes for about 55% of the 666 donors, treating that subset as a discovery cohort. Besides the first cohort of 666 subjects, a separate validation cohort made up of about 120 different subjects was used. Using immunosequencing, the study profiled T cell repertoires from approximately 700 subjects and related those repertoires to cytomegalovirus serostatus. An early release that covered fewer than 800 HLA-typed donors contained about 300 gigabases of sequencing data and tens of millions of unique TCR sequences. Every repertoire in the discovery cohort had been generated on one and the same sequencing platform. The study aimed to test whether signatures of past pathogen exposure could be identified by cataloging public T cell receptors. HLA typing covered class I and class II loci at four-digit resolution. A few DR-DQ haplotypes were handled as single units for association and clustering because linkage in the cohort was strong. The number of donors typed differed by locus, with roughly 629-640 for A, B, C, DRB1 and DQB1, over 500 for DQA1, 600 to 610 for DPA1, and approximately 470 for DPB1. Among about 400 genotyped donors of the cohort, an average of approximately 240,000 unique TCR beta nucleotide sequences was sequenced per donor, of which about 19% were non-productive. Donor age, sex, ethnicity and CMV serostatus were collected together with the repertoire data. To predict cytomegalovirus infection status, the study combined high-throughput TCR immunosequencing, statistical association of individual TCRs with disease status, and machine learning. Of the roughly 390 genotyped donors, 70% to 90% were placed in the genetic ancestry cluster associated with self-reported Caucasian donors. A later analysis re-examined previously published TCR beta repertoires from around 670 donors and added high-resolution HLA genotyping to investigate patterns of TCR occurrence. The later analysis used no new phenotypic data to find candidate immune exposures, relying instead on TCR beta sequences and their occurrence across donors. Here is what the overall study found, with its caveats: Most TCR sequences were seen in very few donors, while some public TCRs were found in many individuals. An earlier analysis of 587 of the donors showed that most TCR beta V segments appeared in productive rearrangements either about 87% or about 30% of the time, which broadly matched IMGT annotations. Because some donors lacked HLA typing at each locus, the association tests relied only on the typed subset. Some IMGT-functional V segments, including TRBV6-2 and TRBV6-3, could not be told apart with the 87-base-pair reads, so those segments were excluded. At a false discovery rate of 0.05, a later analysis linked under 20,000 TCR beta sequences to specific HLA alleles. CMV serostatus was the only immune exposure information available for the cohort. Several of the top co-occurrence clusters appeared to be linked to parvovirus B19, influenza, CMV and Epstein-Barr virus, according to a later analysis. Correlated functional status among segregating V segments might reflect linkage disequilibrium, but an unknown experimental factor could not be ruled out. Most CMV-associated TCR beta chains appeared to be HLA-restricted in a later analysis, and the HLA associations seemed to be driven largely by CMV exposure. The study gave a list of under 200 TCR beta chains associated with cytomegalovirus. Compared with the approximately 670-donor mean, donors in an Asian-associated ancestry cluster had fewer N-insertions in productive TCRs, according to a later genetic analysis. The authors suggested that the approach could potentially be extended to other disease states and immunological phenotypes. Roughly 17 rarely observed V segments, including chromosome 9 orphons, were excluded from the earlier analysis of several hundred of the donors because counts were too low. A cluster of highly shared sequence variants was judged likely to be a technical artifact of the sequencing pipeline. In a later analysis, TCR association rates were found to vary across HLA loci, with the most associated TCRs seen for DRB1 alleles and the fewest for HLA-C alleles. In this cohort, only TCR beta chains were sequenced, and detectable features were limited by the absence of alpha or paired-chain data. Cytomegalovirus status was reported to be diagnosed by the classifier with high specificity and sensitivity in both the original and validation cohorts. Roughly uniform sequencing depth across donors was assumed in presence/absence analyses, although this assumption may not hold. Assigning TCR associations to individual alleles was difficult when HLA alleles, especially DR and DQ, strongly co-occurred. An association between a missense DCLRE1C variant and V-gene and J-gene trimming of TCR beta chains was found in a later genetic analysis and replicated in an independent cohort. In a later analysis, HLA-associated TCR beta chains showed more clonal expansion and lower generation probabilities than non-associated chains that were equally common. A further reported finding was that TCR beta sequences accurately predicted the HLA-A and HLA-B alleles for most subjects in the first cohort. Three of the identified cytomegalovirus-associated TCR beta chains were confirmed in vitro to be specific for cytomegalovirus antigens.

The cohort consisted of hundreds of healthy bone marrow donors. Cohort members were all nominally healthy when sampled, although unrecorded immune exposures were likely present. The donor tested CMV seropositive, placing the donor among the approximately 290 seropositive members of the cohort. A peripheral blood sample was collected from each donor, and TCR beta sequencing was performed on peripheral blood mononuclear cells. Genomic DNA was extracted from the blood cell samples with the Qiagen DNeasy Blood Extraction Kit. Of note for this clone: Its antigen is unknown. No base quality information exists; no much larger clone differs at one position.

The library was built by means of the immunoSEQ multiplex PCR assay. A mixture of 60 forward primers for TCR Vbeta segments and 13 reverse primers for TCR Jbeta segments was used in the multiplex PCR. Amplification of the CDR3 region of rearranged TCR beta genes was performed with a multiplex PCR assay on genomic DNA. The amplified TCR beta libraries were sequenced on the Illumina HiSeq System as 87-base-pair reads. As for the authors' bioinformatics: A later analysis tallied around 87 million unique TCR beta chains across the 650 to 750 repertoires, and about 12 million of those chains were shared by two or more donors. To remove PCR and sequencing errors, raw reads were error-corrected and collapsed into unique sequences using a nearest-neighbor algorithm that merged closely related sequences. To assign V, D and J gene segments, CDR3 sequences were aligned to IMGT reference sequences. Each retained sequence needed at least a six-nucleotide match to both a V gene segment and a J gene segment. A rearrangement counted as productive if the CDR3 had no stop codons and remained in frame with V and J, and every other rearrangement counted as non-productive. CDR3 was defined by IMGT convention, running from the second conserved V-encoded cysteine to the conserved J-encoded phenylalanine. In an earlier analysis of 587 of the donors, sequences lacking an unambiguous match to a single V gene segment were excluded. In an earlier analysis of 587 of the donors, a V segment was called functional when productive rearrangements were above 56.7%, and segregating when the standard deviation between donors exceeded 5%. A statistical classification framework was built to diagnose cytomegalovirus status from the catalog of TCR beta chain sequences. In a later analysis, TCR nucleotide sequences were compared against IMGT/GENE-DB human TR gene sequences so that V and J genes could be assigned. A later analysis assigned CDR3 sequences and most-parsimonious VDJ recombination scenarios with the TCRdist pipeline. In a later analysis, every TCR beta chain was defined by the combination of its CDR3 amino acid sequence and its V-gene family, and reads without a unique V-gene family were dropped. To address suspected cross-contamination and a sequencing artifact, a later analysis removed some 620 highly shared, low-generation-probability nucleotide sequences. In a later analysis, a clonal expansion index for each public chain was calculated from normalized within-repertoire ranks of inferred template counts. In a later analysis, generation probabilities were computed using a VDJ recombination model fitted to out-of-frame rearrangements, and the results were checked against IGoR. In a later analysis, hypergeometric tests were used to score TCR-TCR, TCR-HLA and TCR-CMV co-occurrence, with a repertoire-size bias correction applied to TCR pairs. To estimate false discovery rates, a later analysis permuted the HLA or CMV assignments 20 times. In a later analysis, co-occurring TCRs were grouped using DBSCAN, and TCRdist sequence similarity was added for clustering within HLA-allele-positive subsets. For co-occurrence clustering, repertoires with fewer than 30,000 or more than 120,000 public chains were excluded, along with 5 or 6 repertoires with anomalous nucleotide sharing. TCRdb obtained this table from immuneACCESS and retained in-frame rearrangements with V and J assigned. These tables miss some clones; where compared with another copy, unresolved V genes account for less than half of the shortfall, and the remainder is unexplained. V, J and clone size were drawn from that table, and D and trimming were deduced from the DNA. In all, the sample holds approximately 210,000 clones, and roughly 83% of those were seen once. The ten largest clones take up 0.39% of the sample.

Unmatched junction bases come to 8, with V trimmed by 1 base and J by 4 bases. Including cysteine and phenylalanine, the CDR3 has 16 amino acids. Just the 48-base CDR3 DNA is kept, in frame starting at base 1. The germline V gene (reference sequence) specifies LNHNV as CDR1 and YYDKDF as CDR2. The chain links TRBV15 with TRBJ2-7; TRBD2 lines up with 9 middle nucleotides. This sequence originates from a male donor in good health and CMV-seropositive. The sequenced material came from PBMCs. The CDR3 here reads CATSRVMVAGAYEQYF. In nucleotides, the sequence is TGTGCCACCAGCAGAGTGATGGTAGCGGGGGCTTACGAGCAGTACTTC.